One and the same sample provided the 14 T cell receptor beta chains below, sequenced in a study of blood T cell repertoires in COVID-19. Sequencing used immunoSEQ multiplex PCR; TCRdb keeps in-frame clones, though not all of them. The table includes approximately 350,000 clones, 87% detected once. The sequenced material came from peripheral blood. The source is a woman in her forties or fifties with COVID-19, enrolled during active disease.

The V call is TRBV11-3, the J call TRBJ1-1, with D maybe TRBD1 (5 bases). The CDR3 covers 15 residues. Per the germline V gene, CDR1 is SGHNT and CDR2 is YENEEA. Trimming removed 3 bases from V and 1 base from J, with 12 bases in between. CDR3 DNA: TGTGCCAGCAGCTTTAGCGGGGGGGGGAACACTGAAGCTTTCTTT. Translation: CASSFSGGGNTEAFF. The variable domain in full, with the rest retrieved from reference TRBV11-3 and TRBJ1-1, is EAGVVQSPRYKIIEKKQPVAFWCNPISGHNTLYWYLQNLGQGPELLIRYENEEAVDDSQLPKDRFSAERLKGVDSTLKIQPAELGDSAVYLCASSFSGGGNTEAFFGQGTRLTVV.

The CDR3 region has the DNA TGCAGCGTTCCCGACAGGGGGGTCTATGGCTACACCTTC. It specifies CSVPDRGVYGYTF. This chain links TRBV29-1 with TRBJ1-2, with 9 nucleotides matching TRBD1. The CDR3 is 13 amino acids. Per the germline V gene, CDR1 is SQVTM and CDR2 is ANQGSEA. V shed 5 bases and J 4 bases; nucleotides not matched to a gene: 5.

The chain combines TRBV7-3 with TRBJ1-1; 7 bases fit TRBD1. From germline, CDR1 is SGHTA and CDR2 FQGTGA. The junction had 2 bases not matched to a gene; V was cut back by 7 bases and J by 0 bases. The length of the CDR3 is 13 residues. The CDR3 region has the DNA TGTGCCAGCATGGGACAGATGAACACTGAAGCTTTCTTT. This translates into CASMGQMNTEAFF.

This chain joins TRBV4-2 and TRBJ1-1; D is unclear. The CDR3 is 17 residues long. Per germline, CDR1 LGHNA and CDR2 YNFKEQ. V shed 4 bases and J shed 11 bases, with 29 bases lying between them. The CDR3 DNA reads TGTGCCAGCAGCCTAAATGAGGTCGGGAGCGGCTACGCCGCCGCTTTCTTT. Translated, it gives CASSLNEVGSGYAAAFF.

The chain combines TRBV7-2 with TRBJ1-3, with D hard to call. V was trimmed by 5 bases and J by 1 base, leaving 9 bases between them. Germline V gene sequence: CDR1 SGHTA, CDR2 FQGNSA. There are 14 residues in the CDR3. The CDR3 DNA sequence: TGTGCCAGCAGCGCCTCGGGGTCTGGAAACACCATATATTTT. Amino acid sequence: CASSASGSGNTIYF. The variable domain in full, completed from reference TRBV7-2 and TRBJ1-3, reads GAGVSQSPSNKVTEKGKDVELRCDPISGHTALYWYRQSLGQGLEFLIYFQGNSAPDKSGLPSDRFSAERTGGSVSTLTIQRTQQEDSAVYLCASSASGSGNTIYFGEGSWLTVV.

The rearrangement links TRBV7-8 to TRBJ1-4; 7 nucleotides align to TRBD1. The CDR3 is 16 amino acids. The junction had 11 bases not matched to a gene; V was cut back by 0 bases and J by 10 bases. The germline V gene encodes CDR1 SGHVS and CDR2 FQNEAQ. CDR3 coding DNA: TGTGCCAGCAGCTTAGCCCAATTAGCTGGACAGGCAAAACTGTTTTTT. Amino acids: CASSLAQLAGQAKLFF.

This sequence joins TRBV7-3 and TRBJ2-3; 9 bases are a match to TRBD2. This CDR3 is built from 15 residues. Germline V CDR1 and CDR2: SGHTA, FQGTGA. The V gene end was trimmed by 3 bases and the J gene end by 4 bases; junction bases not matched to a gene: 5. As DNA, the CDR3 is TGTGCCAGCAGCTTCACCGCGGGAGGGCCAGATACGCAGTATTTT. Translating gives CASSFTAGGPDTQYF.

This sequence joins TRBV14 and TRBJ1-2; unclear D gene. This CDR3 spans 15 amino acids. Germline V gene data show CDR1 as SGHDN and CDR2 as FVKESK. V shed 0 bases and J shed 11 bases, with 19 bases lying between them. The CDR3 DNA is TGTGCCAGCAGCCAAGAAAGTAGTATCGGAGGCAGGTACACCTTC. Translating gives CASSQESSIGGRYTF.

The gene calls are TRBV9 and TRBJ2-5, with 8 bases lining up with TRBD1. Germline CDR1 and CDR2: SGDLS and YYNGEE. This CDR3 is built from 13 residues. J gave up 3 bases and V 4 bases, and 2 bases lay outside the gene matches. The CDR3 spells CASSPDREETQYF. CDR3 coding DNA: TGTGCCAGCAGCCCGGACAGGGAAGAGACCCAGTACTTC.

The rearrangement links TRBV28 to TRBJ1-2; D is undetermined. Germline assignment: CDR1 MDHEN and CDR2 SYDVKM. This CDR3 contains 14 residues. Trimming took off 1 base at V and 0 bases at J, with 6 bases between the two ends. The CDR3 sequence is CASSLLSSNYGYTF. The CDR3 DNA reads TGTGCCAGCAGTTTATTGTCATCTAACTATGGCTACACCTTC.

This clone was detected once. CDR3 amino acids: CASSRPGTGPYEQYF. The DNA of the CDR3 is TGTGCCAGCAGCCGACCCGGGACAGGGCCCTACGAGCAGTACTTC. The chain employs TRBV5-4 and TRBJ2-7; 9 nucleotides agree with TRBD1. Germline V gene lookup returns CDR1 SGHNT and CDR2 YYREEE (reference sequence). V shed 4 bases, J shed 2 bases, and the junction held 7 bases outside the gene matches. The CDR3 covers 15 residues.

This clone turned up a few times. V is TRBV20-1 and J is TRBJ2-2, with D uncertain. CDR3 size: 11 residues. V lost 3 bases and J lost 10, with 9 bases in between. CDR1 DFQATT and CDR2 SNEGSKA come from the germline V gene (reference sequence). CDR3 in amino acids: CSARVESELFF. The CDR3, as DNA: TGCAGTGCTAGGGTGGAGTCGGAGCTGTTTTTT.

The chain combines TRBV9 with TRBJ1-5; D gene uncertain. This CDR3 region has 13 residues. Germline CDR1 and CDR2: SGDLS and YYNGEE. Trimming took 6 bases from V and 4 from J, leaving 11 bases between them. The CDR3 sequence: CASMRTGNQPQHF. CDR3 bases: TGTGCCAGCATGAGAACGGGGAATCAGCCCCAGCATTTT.

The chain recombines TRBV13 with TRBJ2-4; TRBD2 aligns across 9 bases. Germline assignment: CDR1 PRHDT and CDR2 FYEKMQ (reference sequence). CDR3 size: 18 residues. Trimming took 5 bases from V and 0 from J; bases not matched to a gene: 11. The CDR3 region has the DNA TGTGCCAGCAGCACGCGCGGGAGGGACGACTTAGCCAAAAACATTCAGTACTTC. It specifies CASSTRGRDDLAKNIQYF.